These 5 T cell receptor beta chains were all obtained from the same sample, sequenced in a study of blood T cell repertoires in COVID-19. Sequencing used immunoSEQ multiplex PCR; TCRdb keeps in-frame clones, though not all of them. The sample shows about 230,000 clones, roughly 84% of them seen only once. The specimen was peripheral blood. The receptors come from a man in his forties with acute or convalescent COVID-19.

V and J are TRBV7-2 and TRBJ1-5; D remains ambiguous. The CDR3 consists of 13 residues. Trimming took 4 bases from V and 5 from J, leaving 9 bases between them. Germline V gene data show CDR1 as SGHTA and CDR2 as FQGNSA. For the CDR3, the DNA is TGTGCCAGCAGCTACACGCGGGATCAGCCCCAGCATTTT. Its translation: CASSYTRDQPQHF.

V gene TRBV10-1 combines with J gene TRBJ1-5; TRBD1 agrees at 9 bases. Germline V CDR1 and CDR2: WNHNN, SYGVQD (reference sequence). V lost 4 bases and J lost 4; bases outside the gene matches: 2. The CDR3 is 14 residues long. The CDR3 nucleotides read TGCGCCAGCAGTGTACAGGGGGCGAATCAGCCCCAGCATTTT. It encodes CASSVQGANQPQHF.

V usage is TRBV5-1 and J usage is TRBJ1-2; 9 bases line up with TRBD1. The ends lost 0 bases at V and 7 bases at J; junction bases unmatched: 1. The CDR3 is 13 amino acids. The germline gives CDR1 SGHRS, CDR2 YFSETQ. The CDR3 region has the DNA TGCGCCAGCAGCTTGGTGACAGGGGGTGGCTACACCTTC. Translated: CASSLVTGGGYTF.

J is TRBJ1-2 and V is TRBV6-6; no clear D. Germline CDR1 is MNHNY and CDR2 is SVGAGI (reference sequence). CDR3 length: 14 residues. The V and J ends lost 7 bases and 4 bases respectively, with 16 bases between them. Here the CDR3 DNA reads TGTGCCAGCACCGCGAGTGAGGGATTCTATGGCTACACCTTC. This codes for CASTASEGFYGYTF.

The chain carries TRBV25-1 and TRBJ2-2; D call uncertain. Trimming removed 5 bases from V and 1 base from J, with 11 bases in between. Germline CDR1 reads MGHDK; CDR2 reads SYGVNS. The CDR3 has 15 amino acids. The CDR3 DNA follows: TGTGCCAGCAGTAGGTCCCAGCGGAACACCGGGGAGCTGTTTTTT. Translated, it gives CASSRSQRNTGELFF. Full variable domain (outside the CDR3, taken from reference TRBV25-1 and TRBJ2-2): EADIYQTPRYLVIGTGKKITLECSQTMGHDKMYWYQQDPGMELHLIHYSYGVNSTEKGDLSSESTVSRIRTEHFPLTLESARPSHTSQYLCASSRSQRNTGELFFGEGSRLTVL.